The 21 T cell receptor beta chains in this list originate from one sample, sequenced in a study of CD4 T cells in relation to SARS-CoV-2 and coronaviruses. For these TCRs, the target antigens are not known. Data came from immunoSEQ multiplex PCR; TCRdb stores just in-frame clones and leaves some out. The repertoire holds about 23,000 clones, around 79% seen once, with more than 15% in the top ten. Before the COVID-19 pandemic, during about 2010-2018, CD4+ T cells were taken from unexposed donors. Isolation of CD4+ T cells took place after approximately 10 days in culture. Sequences were obtained from CD4+ T cells from PBMCs, cultured in vitro. These receptors all come from a human donor in good health.

The J gene is TRBJ2-7, the V gene TRBV6-5; 9 bases are shared with TRBD1. The CDR3 is made up of 14 amino acids. The germline V gene encodes CDR1 MNHEY and CDR2 SVGAGI. Trimming removed 7 bases from V and 5 bases from J; junction bases left unmatched: 9. This CDR3 is CASKKWDRAHEQYF. CDR3 bases: TGTGCCAGCAAGAAGTGGGACAGGGCCCACGAGCAGTACTTC.

The table lists this clone with a count of one. V and J are TRBV29-1 and TRBJ2-1, with TRBD2 as a possible D gene (6 bases). The CDR3 length is 15 residues. Trimming removed 7 bases at V and 6 bases at J, with 22 bases between. Germline CDR1 and CDR2: SQVTM and ANQGSEA. The chain's CDR3 is CSAVGGRGAGNEQFF. CDR3 bases: TGCAGCGCGGTAGGAGGGAGAGGAGCCGGCAATGAGCAGTTCTTC.

The chain combines TRBV11-2 with TRBJ2-2; D is tentatively TRBD1 or TRBD2 (5 bases each). Germline V gene lookup returns CDR1 SGHAT and CDR2 FQNNGV. CDR3 length: 14 residues. V was trimmed by 3 bases and J by 6 bases, leaving 11 bases between them. The DNA of the CDR3 is TGTGCCAGCAGCTTGGGGGTTTTCCCCGGGGAGCTGTTTTTT. It yields the protein CASSLGVFPGELFF.

The chain employs TRBV2 and TRBJ1-1, with a possible D match to TRBD1 (6 bases). This CDR3 contains 15 residues. V gave up 3 bases and J gave up 1 base, with 12 bases separating them. CDR1 and CDR2 from the germline V gene are SNHLY and FYNNEI. The chain's CDR3 is CASSDTGIGNTEAFF. CDR3 nucleotides: TGTGCCAGCAGTGATACAGGGATTGGGAACACTGAAGCTTTCTTT.

The V gene is TRBV7-3, the J gene TRBJ1-1; possible D gene TRBD1, 5 bases. The CDR3 contains 13 residues. Germline CDR1 reads SGHTA; CDR2 reads FQGTGA. Trimming stripped 6 bases from V and 0 bases from J, with 8 bases between. The CDR3: CASRRTLNTEAFF. CDR3 nucleotides: TGTGCCAGCAGGCGGACACTGAACACTGAAGCTTTCTTT.

The chain uses TRBV6-4 and TRBJ2-2; D is ambiguous. The germline V and J ends were trimmed by 2 bases and 4 bases, with 5 bases remaining between them. The CDR3 totals 13 residues. Germline CDR1 and CDR2: MRHNA and SNTAGT. CDR3 residues: CASSDSSTGELFF. The CDR3 DNA is TGTGCCAGCAGTGACAGCTCCACCGGGGAGCTGTTTTTT.

This chain uses TRBV6-5 with TRBJ1-1; D not certain. The length of the CDR3 is 14 residues. V dropped 6 bases and J dropped 0 bases, with 11 bases sitting between them. The V gene's germline CDR1 is MNHEY and CDR2 SVGAGI. In nucleotides, the CDR3 is TGTGCCAGCAGCCGACATGGGCTGAACACTGAAGCTTTCTTT. Its translation: CASSRHGLNTEAFF.

This clone was seen only a few times. This chain joins TRBV19 and TRBJ1-1; D might be TRBD1 (5 bases). CDR3 size: 14 residues. CDR1 is LNHDA, CDR2 SQIVND, per germline (reference sequence). V was clipped by 8 bases and J by 3 bases, with 16 bases between them. The CDR3 is CASRRRRGDTEAFF. CDR3 coding DNA: TGTGCCAGTCGAAGGCGCCGGGGGGACACTGAAGCTTTCTTT. Filled out from reference TRBV19 and TRBJ1-1, the complete variable domain reads DGGITQSPKYLFRKEGQNVTLSCEQNLNHDAMYWYRQDPGQGLRLIYYSQIVNDFQKGDIAEGYSVSREKKESFPLTVTSAQKNPTAFYLCASRRRRGDTEAFFGQGTRLTVV.

The CDR3 region is CAIYRDSYYGYTF. The DNA of the CDR3 is TGTGCCATATACCGGGACAGCTACTATGGCTACACCTTC. The chain uses TRBV10-3 and TRBJ1-2; TRBD1 agrees at 7 bases. Trimming took 9 bases from V and 3 from J; bases not matched to a gene: 7. Germline CDR1 ENHRY, CDR2 SYGVKD. This CDR3 has 13 amino acids.

The chain is built from TRBV3-1 (or the pseudogene TRBV3-2) and TRBJ1-5; tentative D call: TRBD1 (5 bases). The germline gives CDR1 LGHDT, CDR2 YNNKEL (reference sequence). CDR3 length: 14 residues. V shed 4 bases and J shed 3 bases, with 10 bases lying between them. The CDR3 region has the DNA TGTGCCAGCAGCCTGGGACGGATCAATCAGCCCCAGCATTTT. Protein sequence: CASSLGRINQPQHF.

This clone was recorded once. This chain joins TRBV7-2 and TRBJ1-2, with D unclear. This CDR3 has 12 residues. Germline V lookup: CDR1 SGHTA, CDR2 FQGNSA. The ends were cut back, 1 base at V and 7 bases at J, with 7 bases in the middle. As DNA, the CDR3 is TGTGCCAGCAGCTTAGATAGAACTGGCTACACCTTC. Amino acids: CASSLDRTGYTF.

This chain uses TRBV28 with TRBJ2-3; 8 positions match TRBD1. Losses at the gene ends were 6 bases for V and 2 bases for J; bases not matched to a gene: 4. The length of the CDR3 is 14 residues. Per germline, CDR1 MDHEN and CDR2 SYDVKM. CDR3 DNA sequence: TGTGCCAGCAGGTCGACAGGGGACACAGATACGCAGTATTTT. It translates to CASRSTGDTDTQYF.

The chain carries TRBV28 and TRBJ2-2; no clear D gene. Germline lookup yields CDR1 MDHEN and CDR2 SYDVKM. The CDR3 extends over 12 amino acids. The germline V and J ends were trimmed by 5 bases and 3 bases, with 4 bases remaining between them. CDR3 in amino acids: CASSGYTGELFF. The CDR3 DNA reads as TGTGCCAGCAGTGGCTACACCGGGGAGCTGTTTTTT.

This clone was seen once. V gene TRBV29-1 combines with J gene TRBJ2-1; 8 nucleotides match TRBD2. The CDR3 spans 12 residues. Losses at the gene ends were 5 bases for V and 15 bases for J; bases not matched to a gene: 12. Germline lookup yields CDR1 SQVTM and CDR2 ANQGSEA. CDR3 in DNA: TGCAGCGTTTCCGGGACTAGACTTATCCGGTTCTTC. Its translation: CSVSGTRLIRFF.

The rearrangement joins TRBV5-5 to TRBJ1-1; TRBD1 matches at 8 bases. This CDR3 contains 14 residues. V gave up 0 bases and J gave up 8 bases; unmatched junction bases: 6. CDR1 is SGHKS, CDR2 YYEKEE, per germline (reference sequence). Here the CDR3 reads CASSLGTGRGEAFF. The CDR3, as DNA: TGTGCCAGCAGCTTGGGGACAGGGCGCGGCGAAGCTTTCTTT.

This rearrangement joins TRBV7-3 to TRBJ2-7; the match to TRBD2 covers 11 bases. Germline V gives CDR1 SGHTA, CDR2 FQGTGA. This CDR3 comprises 13 residues. The V and J ends lost 3 bases and 8 bases, in that order; junction bases with no gene match: 3. DNA for the CDR3: TGTGCCAGCAGCTTGGTAGCGGGAGGGAAGCAGTACTTC. Its protein product is CASSLVAGGKQYF.

Points on this clone: Because the CDR3's place on the DNA is in doubt, the DNA is left out and the CDR3 is given as listed by TCRdb. The chain recombines TRBV12-3 or TRBV12-4 with TRBJ1-5; the table's D gene call, TRBD1, was not cross checked with the DNA. The CDR3 sequence runs 13 residues, both termini included. The CDR3 reads CASSSSDSQPQHF.

V and J are TRBV14 and TRBJ1-6; 9 bases are a match to TRBD1. CDR1 is SGHDN, CDR2 FVKESK, per germline. V dropped 4 bases and J dropped 9; count of bases not matched to a gene: 4. CDR3 size: 14 residues. The CDR3 bases are TGTGCCAGCAGCCTAATGACAGGGGGTTCACCCCTCCACTTT. This gives the protein CASSLMTGGSPLHF. Filled out from reference TRBV14 and TRBJ1-6, the complete variable domain reads EAGVTQFPSHSVIEKGQTVTLRCDPISGHDNLYWYRRVMGKEIKFLLHFVKESKQDESGMPNNRFLAERTGGTYSTLKVQPAELEDSGVYFCASSLMTGGSPLHFGNGTRLTVT.

J is TRBJ1-1 and V is TRBV3-1 (or the pseudogene TRBV3-2); 9 bases are a match to TRBD1. This CDR3 is built from 14 residues. Germline assignment: CDR1 LGHDT and CDR2 YNNKEL (reference sequence). Trimming cost V 4 bases and J 6 bases; bases outside gene matches: 6. Here the CDR3 DNA reads TGTGCCAGCAGCCTGGGGACAGGGTTTTCTGAAGCTTTCTTT. Its translation is CASSLGTGFSEAFF.

The V and J genes are TRBV5-1 and TRBJ2-2, with 10 bases fitting TRBD2. CDR1 SGHRS and CDR2 YFSETQ come from the germline V gene. V lost 4 bases and J lost 9; bases outside the gene matches: 12. CDR3 length: 16 residues. The CDR3 is CASSPRTSGDPRELFF. The CDR3 coding sequence is TGCGCCAGCAGCCCAAGGACTAGCGGAGACCCCAGGGAGCTGTTTTTT.

V is TRBV28 and J is TRBJ2-7; 9 bases match TRBD1. With 5 bases clipped from V and 1 base from J, the junction kept 3 bases outside the gene matches. CDR1 MDHEN and CDR2 SYDVKM come from the germline V gene. CDR3 length: 14 residues. Written as DNA, the CDR3 is TGTGCCAGCAGTACAGGGGGCTATTCCTACGAGCAGTACTTC. Amino acids: CASSTGGYSYEQYF.